This TCR beta chain was obtained from a study of blood T cell repertoires in COVID-19. Study at large: The study drew acute and convalescent COVID-19 samples from the United States, Italy and Spain. From T cells, B-cell-depleted T cells, or PBMCs came the material, which was cDNA or gDNA.

Methods used by the authors: It was from reference gene primer amplification that nucleated cell counts were estimated. The data were produced by immunoSEQ multiplex PCR, yet TCRdb's version contains in-frame clones alone and is incomplete. V, J and clone size derive from that table, while D and trimming were established from the DNA sequence. The sample records about 120,000 clones, 65% to 90% being singletons. Germline V gene sequence: CDR1 LGHDT, CDR2 YNNKEL (reference sequence). The CDR3 loop spans 12 amino acids. Trimming took off 10 bases at V and 3 bases at J, with 12 bases between the two ends.

The sequence derives from a man aged 80 or over with active or convalescent COVID-19. This rearrangement joins TRBV3-1 (or the pseudogene TRBV3-2) to TRBJ1-1; D unclear. The specimen was peripheral blood. CDR3 coding DNA: TGTGCCACAACGGGGATCCACACTGAAGCTTTCTTT. This encodes CATTGIHTEAFF.